This T cell receptor (beta chain) was sequenced in a study of PD-L1 blockade in urothelial cancer. About the research overall: Investigators checked blood 3 weeks (second dose) and 6 weeks after treatment start.

Time point denoted: pretreatment peripheral blood. Individual patients had between 1 and 8 samples, taken pretreatment and on-treatment. Method: immunoSEQ multiplex PCR; TCRdb's copy keeps in-frame clones and lacks some. The data show around 63,000 clones, roughly 79% seen once. The CDR3 is 15 amino acids. Germline V gene data show CDR1 as MNHNS and CDR2 as SASEGT. Trimming took 6 bases from V and 0 from J, leaving 12 bases between them. The sequencing here drew on PBMCs, taken around atezolizumab (anti-PD-L1) treatment. The chain uses TRBV6-1 and TRBJ1-3; maybe TRBD1 (6 bases). The TCR sequence derives from a man between 70 and 80 years old with urothelial cancer. The CDR3 region is CASRGTRHSGNTIYF. CDR3 DNA sequence: TGTGCCAGCAGGGGGACACGCCACTCTGGAAACACCATATATTTT.